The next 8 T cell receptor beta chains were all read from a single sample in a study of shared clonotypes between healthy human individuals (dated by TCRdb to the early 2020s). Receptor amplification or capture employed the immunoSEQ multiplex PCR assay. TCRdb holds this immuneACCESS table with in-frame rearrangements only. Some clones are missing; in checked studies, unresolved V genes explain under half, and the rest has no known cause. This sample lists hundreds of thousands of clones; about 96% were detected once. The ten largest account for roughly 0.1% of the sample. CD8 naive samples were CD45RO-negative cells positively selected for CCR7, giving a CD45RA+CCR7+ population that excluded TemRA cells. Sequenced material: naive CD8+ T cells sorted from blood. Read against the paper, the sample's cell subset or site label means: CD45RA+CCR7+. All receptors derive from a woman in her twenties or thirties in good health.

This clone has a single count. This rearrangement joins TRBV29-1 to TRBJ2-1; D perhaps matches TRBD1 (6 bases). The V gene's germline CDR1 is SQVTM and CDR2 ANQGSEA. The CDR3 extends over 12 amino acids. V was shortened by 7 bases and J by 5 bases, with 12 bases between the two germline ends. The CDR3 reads CSAQGNDNEQFF. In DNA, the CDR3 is TGCAGCGCACAGGGTAATGACAATGAGCAGTTCTTC.

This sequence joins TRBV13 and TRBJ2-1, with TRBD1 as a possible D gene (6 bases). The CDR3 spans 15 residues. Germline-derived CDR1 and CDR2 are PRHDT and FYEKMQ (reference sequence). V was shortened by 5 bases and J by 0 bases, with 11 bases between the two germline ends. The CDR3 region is CASSPQGYSYNEQFF. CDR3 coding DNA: TGTGCCAGCAGCCCACAGGGATACTCCTACAATGAGCAGTTCTTC.

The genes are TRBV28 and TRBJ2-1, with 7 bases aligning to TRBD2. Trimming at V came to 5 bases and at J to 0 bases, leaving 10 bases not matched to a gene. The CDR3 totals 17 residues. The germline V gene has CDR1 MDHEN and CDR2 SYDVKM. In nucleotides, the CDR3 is TGTGCCAGCAGTGGCGCGGGAGAGGGTATCTCCTACAATGAGCAGTTCTTC. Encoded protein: CASSGAGEGISYNEQFF.

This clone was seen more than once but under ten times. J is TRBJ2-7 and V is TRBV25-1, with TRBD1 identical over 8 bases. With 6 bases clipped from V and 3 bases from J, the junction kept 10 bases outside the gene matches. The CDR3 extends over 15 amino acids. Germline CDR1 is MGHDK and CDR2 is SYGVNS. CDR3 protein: CASRAITGTGYEQYF. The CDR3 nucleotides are TGTGCCAGCAGGGCGATAACCGGGACAGGCTACGAGCAGTACTTC.

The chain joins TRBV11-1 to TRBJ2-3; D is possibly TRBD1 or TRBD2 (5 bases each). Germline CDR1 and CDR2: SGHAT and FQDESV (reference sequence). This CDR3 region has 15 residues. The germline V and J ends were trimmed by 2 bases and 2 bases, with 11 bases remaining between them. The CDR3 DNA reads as TGTGCCAGCAGCTTACTGGGACGGTACACAGATACGCAGTATTTT. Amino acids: CASSLLGRYTDTQYF.

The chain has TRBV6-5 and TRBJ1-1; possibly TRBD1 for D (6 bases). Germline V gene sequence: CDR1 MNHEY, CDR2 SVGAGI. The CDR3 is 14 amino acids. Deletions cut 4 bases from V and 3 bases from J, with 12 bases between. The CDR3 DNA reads TGTGCCAGCAGTTGGATGGACAGCTACACTGAAGCTTTCTTT. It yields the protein CASSWMDSYTEAFF.

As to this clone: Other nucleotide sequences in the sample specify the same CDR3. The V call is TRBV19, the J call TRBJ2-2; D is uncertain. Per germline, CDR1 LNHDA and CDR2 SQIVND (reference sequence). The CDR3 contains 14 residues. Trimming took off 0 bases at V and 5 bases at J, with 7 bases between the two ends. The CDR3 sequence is CASSIDLETGELFF. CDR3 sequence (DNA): TGTGCCAGTAGTATAGATCTAGAAACCGGGGAGCTGTTTTTT. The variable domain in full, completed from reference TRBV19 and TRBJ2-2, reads DGGITQSPKYLFRKEGQNVTLSCEQNLNHDAMYWYRQDPGQGLRLIYYSQIVNDFQKGDIAEGYSVSREKKESFPLTVTSAQKNPTAFYLCASSIDLETGELFFGEGSRLTVL.

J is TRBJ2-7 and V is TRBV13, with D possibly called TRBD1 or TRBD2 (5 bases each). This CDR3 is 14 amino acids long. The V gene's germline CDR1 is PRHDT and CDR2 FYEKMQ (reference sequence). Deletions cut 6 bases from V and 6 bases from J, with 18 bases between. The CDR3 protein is CASSEPGPITEQYF. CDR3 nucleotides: TGTGCCAGCAGTGAACCGGGACCGATTACCGAGCAGTACTTC. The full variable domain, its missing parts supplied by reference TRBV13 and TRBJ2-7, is AAGVIQSPRHLIKEKRETATLKCYPIPRHDTVYWYQQGPGQDPQFLISFYEKMQSDKGSIPDRFSAQQFSDYHSELNMSSLELGDSALYFCASSEPGPITEQYFGPGTRLTVT.